The clone carrying this T cell receptor beta chain was counted at least ten times. Amplification of TCR beta CDR3 regions used RNA transcripts. RT-PCR in the first round used HTBI primers; a second-round multiplex PCR followed. TCRdb re-analysed the multiplex PCR reads in MiXCR, keeping a single row per CDR3 protein. This repertoire shows about 740,000 distinct CDR3 sequences, 35% to 50% found once; its top ten account for about 40%. This CDR3 spans 13 amino acids. Trimming removed 6 bases from V and 2 bases from J, with 10 bases in between. Germline loops: CDR1 SNHLY, CDR2 FYNNEI. The data were obtained in a study of Graves' ophthalmopathy and Graves' hyperthyroidism.

The chain uses TRBV2 and TRBJ2-5; D may be TRBD1 (6 bases). This receptor was taken from an adult man with Graves' ophthalmopathy. Sequencing used peripheral blood. For the CDR3, the DNA is TGTGCCAGCAGGCACAGGGTGCAAGAGACCCAGTACTTC. Translated: CASRHRVQETQYF.